Many counts were recorded for the clone carrying this TCR beta chain. Time point denoted: newly diagnosed GD, antithyroid drugs for less than 3 months. From PBMCs, RNA was extracted and then used to make the TCR library. These data come from a study of regulatory T cells in long-lasting Graves disease. Libraries of TCR beta came from iRepertoire HTBI primers plus Arm-PCR of CDR3 regions. Original data processing: From all samples, identification returned over 11 TRBJ and approximately 63 TRBV segments. A single record per CDR3 protein comes from TCRdb applying MiXCR to the multiplex PCR reads. The V and J calls reflect TCRdb's pipeline rather than the authors' work. In the table there are approximately 350,000 distinct CDR3 sequences, around 15% of which are singletons. The CDR3 loop spans 16 amino acids. CDR1 is KGHSH and CDR2 is LQKENI in the germline V gene. V lost 0 bases, J lost 0 bases, and 10 bases lay in between.

The same specimen was also included in a second study, on T cells in Graves' hyperthyroidism and ophthalmopathy. As reported in that work: Patients aged 18 to 65 had newly diagnosed hyperthyroidism that had lasted under 2 months. Most expanded thyroid clonotypes above 0.001 also appeared in blood.

The starting material was peripheral blood mononuclear cells (PBMCs), obtained at new diagnosis, from a patient treated with antithyroid drugs. This chain links TRBV18 with TRBJ2-3, with D possibly TRBD2 on 5 matching bases. This sequence was found in a woman under 30 with Graves disease. Here the CDR3 reads CASSPPSQRSTDTQYF. For the CDR3, the DNA is TGTGCCAGCTCACCACCATCCCAGCGGAGCACAGATACGCAGTATTTT.